The clone carrying this TCR beta chain came up once. What it recognizes is unknown. The time point denotes: week 47, end of study. Every single dose of the vaccine, 300 ug of mutant IDH1 20-mer peptide, came with topical imiquimod. Newly diagnosed WHO grade 3 or 4 IDH1-mutant, ATRX-lost astrocytomas were identified in the donors. This specimen comes from a study of a mutant IDH1 vaccine in newly diagnosed glioma. Study overall: Vaccination began 4-6 weeks post radiotherapy alone, or with temozolomide cycles. Most patients had received both radiotherapy and temozolomide, the prior options being radiotherapy, temozolomide, or both. Of treated patients, 62.5% were men and roughly 38% women, averaging 40.4 years.

Only in-frame clones appear in the TCRdb table, and some are missing; sequencing was by immunoSEQ multiplex PCR. The sample shows some 32,000 clones, approximately 89% of them seen only once. The V gene's germline CDR1 is MGHRA and CDR2 YSYEKL. V gave up 3 bases and J gave up 2 bases; unmatched junction bases: 4. CDR3 size: 15 residues. The sequence was collected from a middle-aged man with glioma. The chain joins TRBV4-1 to TRBJ1-5, with 7 bases identical to TRBD1. The starting material was PBMCs, obtained from a glioma patient whose treatment included an IDH1 peptide vaccine. CDR3 DNA sequence: TGCGCCAGCAGCCATTTAACAGGGGGCAATCAGCCCCAGCATTTT. This codes for CASSHLTGGNQPQHF.